This TCR beta chain was recovered during a study of T cells in Graves' hyperthyroidism and ophthalmopathy. At the level of the study: Peripheral blood collection took place at initial diagnosis, before any treatment. Study-wide results and caveats: The blood repertoire included most of the expanded thyroid clonotypes above 0.001.

Germline assignment: CDR1 MDHEN and CDR2 SYDVKM. V lost 2 bases and J 2 bases, leaving 13 bases between the germline ends. This CDR3 is built from 16 residues. The CDR3 regions of TCR beta were amplified from RNA transcripts. During a first-round RT-PCR of the TCR CDR3, the HTBI primer set was used. One entry per CDR3 protein, called by TCRdb with MiXCR from the multiplex PCR reads. The data show about 420,000 distinct CDR3 sequences, roughly an eighth seen once. Each 10 ml fresh peripheral blood draw supplied the PBMCs. This clonotype was seen a handful of times. The antigen is undetermined. The V and J genes are TRBV28 and TRBJ1-5, with D unclear. This TCR came from a young woman with Graves' hyperthyroidism. Input material: blood. The chain's CDR3 is CASSLRLLNRNQPQHF. The CDR3 bases are TGTGCCAGCAGTTTACGCTTGCTAAACCGCAATCAGCCCCAGCATTTT. Full variable domain (remainder filled in from reference TRBV28 and TRBJ1-5): DVKVTQSSRYLVKRTGEKVFLECVQDMDHENMFWYRQDPGLGLRLIYFSYDVKMKEKGDIPEGYSVSREKKERFSLILESASTNQTSMYLCASSLRLLNRNQPQHFGDGTRLSIL.